One and the same sample provided the 17 T cell receptor beta chains below, sequenced in a study of blood T cell repertoires in COVID-19. Method: immunoSEQ multiplex PCR; TCRdb's copy keeps in-frame clones and lacks some. The sample records more than 200,000 clones, over 80% being singletons. The material sequenced was PBMCs or T cells enriched from blood (not recorded which). Every receptor here comes from a woman aged 18-29 years who had recovered from COVID-19.

The chain has TRBV5-4 and TRBJ2-5; possible D gene TRBD2, 5 bases. The CDR3 length is 16 residues. Trimming left V 0 bases short and J 0 bases short, with 12 bases between. CDR1 and CDR2 from the germline V gene are SGHNT and YYREEE (reference sequence). CDR3: CASSLAAWEYQETQYF. DNA of the CDR3: TGTGCCAGCAGCTTGGCCGCCTGGGAGTACCAAGAGACCCAGTACTTC.

The DNA for the CDR3 is TGTGCCAGTACCTCACAGGGGACCGGATTATCAGATACGCAGTATTTT. It is translated as CASTSQGTGLSDTQYF. The chain recombines TRBV19 with TRBJ2-3; 7 bases match TRBD1. Germline values: CDR1 LNHDA, CDR2 SQIVND (reference sequence). CDR3 length: 16 residues. V gave up 7 bases and J gave up 4 bases; unmatched junction bases: 14.

This sequence joins TRBV7-6 and TRBJ2-3, with 7 bases that match TRBD2. CDR3 length: 15 amino acids. Per the germline V gene, CDR1 is SGHVS and CDR2 is FNYEAQ. J was trimmed by 1 base and V by 1 base; bases with no gene match: 2. CDR3 sequence (DNA): TGTGCCAGCAGCTTAGGCCTAGCGGGCACAGATACGCAGTATTTT. This encodes CASSLGLAGTDTQYF.

The CDR3 coding sequence is TGCAGCGTGGTGAGCTACGAGCAGTACTTC. It is translated as CSVVSYEQYF. The chain carries TRBV29-1 and TRBJ2-7; D unresolved. V was shortened by 6 bases and J by 3 bases, with 6 bases between the two germline ends. Germline loops: CDR1 SQVTM, CDR2 ANQGSEA. This CDR3 comprises 10 residues.

This sequence joins TRBV4-3 and TRBJ2-1; 13 nucleotides line up with TRBD2. The CDR3 is made up of 17 amino acids. Germline loops: CDR1 LGHNA, CDR2 YSLEER. V lost 0 bases to trimming and J lost 9 bases; unmatched junction nucleotides: 8. The CDR3 nucleotides are TGCGCCAGCAGCCAAGAGCGACTAGCGGGGGGTTTCGGTGAGCAGTTCTTC. Translating gives CASSQERLAGGFGEQFF.

This clone was counted once. This CDR3 reads CASSATGTVTTYEQYF. In DNA, the CDR3 is TGTGCCAGCAGCGCGACAGGGACAGTGACAACCTACGAGCAGTACTTC. V usage is TRBV7-2 and J usage is TRBJ2-7; the match to TRBD1 covers 7 bases. This CDR3 has 16 amino acids. Germline lookup yields CDR1 SGHTA and CDR2 FQGNSA. The V and J ends lost 5 bases and 2 bases, in that order; junction bases with no gene match: 12.

This chain connects TRBV21-1 to TRBJ1-1; the table's TRBD1 call for D was not verified on the DNA. TRBV21-1 counts as a pseudogene. CDR3 length: 17 residues. The chain's CDR3 is CASSVLGRDRENTEAFF. The CDR3 nucleotides are TGTGCCAGCAGCGTACTCGGCCGGGACAGGGAGAACACTGAAGCTTTCTTT.

The chain carries TRBV4-1 and TRBJ2-7, with D possibly being TRBD1 (6 bases). In germline, CDR1 is MGHRA, CDR2 YSYEKL. The V end was cut by 4 bases, the J end by 1 base, with 14 bases between. The CDR3 sequence is 15 residues long. Here the CDR3 DNA reads TGCGCCAGCAGCCTATACCGGGACACATCCTACGAGCAGTACTTC. This encodes CASSLYRDTSYEQYF.

This chain links TRBV5-1 with TRBJ2-1, with TRBD2 matching 10 bases. Trimming cost V 0 bases and J 4 bases; bases outside gene matches: 4. The V gene's germline CDR1 is SGHRS and CDR2 YFSETQ. CDR3 length: 16 residues. Here the CDR3 reads CASSLVGSGGYNEQFF. The CDR3 DNA reads TGCGCCAGCAGCTTGGTCGGTAGCGGGGGGTACAATGAGCAGTTCTTC.

This clone was seen just once. The chain uses TRBV5-1 and TRBJ2-3; D possibly corresponds to TRBD2 (6 bases). In germline, CDR1 is SGHRS, CDR2 YFSETQ. The CDR3 contains 16 residues. Between the trimmed V and J ends, which lost 2 bases and 2 bases, there was a span of 15 bases. The CDR3 region is CASSFGLQTYTDTQYF. CDR3 bases: TGCGCCAGCAGCTTTGGACTACAGACCTACACAGATACGCAGTATTTT.

The chain links TRBV5-5 to TRBJ1-5, with a tentative D call TRBD1 (5 bases). CDR1 is SGHKS, CDR2 YYEKEE, per germline (reference sequence). V lost 3 bases and J 4 bases, leaving 11 bases between the germline ends. The CDR3 sequence is 14 residues long. The CDR3: CASSSGRGNQPQHF. For the CDR3, the DNA is TGTGCCAGCAGCTCAGGGCGGGGGAATCAGCCCCAGCATTTT.

The V call is TRBV11-1, the J call TRBJ2-1, with 8 bases identical to TRBD2. This CDR3 has 15 amino acids. Germline CDR1 SGHAT, CDR2 FQDESV (reference sequence). V was pared by 1 base and J by 2 bases, with 1 base of the junction left unmatched. CDR3 loop: CASSLGGRTYNEQFF. The CDR3 DNA sequence: TGTGCCAGCAGCTTAGGCGGGAGGACCTACAATGAGCAGTTCTTC. Drawing the rest from reference TRBV11-1 and TRBJ2-1, the complete variable domain is EAEVAQSPRYKITEKSQAVAFWCDPISGHATLYWYRQILGQGPELLVQFQDESVVDDSQLPKDRFSAERLKGVDSTLKIQPAELGDSAMYLCASSLGGRTYNEQFFGPGTRLTVL.

The CDR3 is CASSLALREAINSPLHF. The CDR3 DNA sequence: TGTGCCAGCAGCTTGGCCCTCAGGGAGGCGATTAATTCACCCCTCCACTTT. This sequence joins TRBV5-6 and TRBJ1-6; tentatively, D is TRBD1 (5 bases). This CDR3 is built from 17 residues. V dropped 0 bases and J dropped 6 bases, with 16 bases sitting between them. Looked up from germline, CDR1 is SGHDT and CDR2 is YYEEEE.

This sequence joins TRBV5-4 and TRBJ2-7; D possibly corresponds to TRBD2 (6 bases). V lost 2 bases to trimming and J lost 1 base, with 19 bases between them. The CDR3 extends over 17 amino acids. Germline assignment: CDR1 SGHNT and CDR2 YYREEE (reference sequence). CDR3: CASSLDPGLFLSYEQYF. The CDR3 DNA is TGTGCCAGCAGCTTAGATCCGGGACTTTTTCTTTCCTACGAGCAGTACTTC.

This chain uses TRBV2 with TRBJ1-1, with TRBD1 identical over 7 bases. CDR3 length equals 13 residues. Per the germline V gene, CDR1 is SNHLY and CDR2 is FYNNEI. After removal of 8 bases from V and 2 bases from J, the junction contained 5 bases not matched to a gene. CDR3 nucleotides: TGTGCCAGCGGGGGACAGCTAAACACTGAAGCTTTCTTT. It codes for CASGGQLNTEAFF.

CDR3 protein: CASSPQGPNTEAFF. CDR3 DNA: TGCGCCAGCAGCCCGCAGGGCCCGAACACTGAAGCTTTCTTT. The chain employs TRBV5-1 and TRBJ1-1; D perhaps matches TRBD1 (5 bases). V was pared by 4 bases and J by 1 base, with 11 bases between. Germline V gene data show CDR1 as SGHRS and CDR2 as YFSETQ. The CDR3 runs to 14 residues. The whole variable domain, remainder taken from reference TRBV5-1 and TRBJ1-1, is KAGVTQTPRYLIKTRGQQVTLSCSPISGHRSVSWYQQTPGQGLQFLFEYFSETQRNKGNFPGRFSGRQFSNSRSEMNVSTLELGDSALYLCASSPQGPNTEAFFGQGTRLTVV.

The chain has TRBV27 and TRBJ2-2; 10 positions match TRBD2. Losses at the gene ends were 5 bases for V and 8 bases for J; bases not matched to a gene: 2. This CDR3 has 13 residues. The V gene's germline CDR1 is MNHEY and CDR2 SMNVEV (reference sequence). DNA of the CDR3: TGTGCCAGCAGTCAGACTAGCGGGGGGGAGCTGTTTTTT. Residues: CASSQTSGGELFF.